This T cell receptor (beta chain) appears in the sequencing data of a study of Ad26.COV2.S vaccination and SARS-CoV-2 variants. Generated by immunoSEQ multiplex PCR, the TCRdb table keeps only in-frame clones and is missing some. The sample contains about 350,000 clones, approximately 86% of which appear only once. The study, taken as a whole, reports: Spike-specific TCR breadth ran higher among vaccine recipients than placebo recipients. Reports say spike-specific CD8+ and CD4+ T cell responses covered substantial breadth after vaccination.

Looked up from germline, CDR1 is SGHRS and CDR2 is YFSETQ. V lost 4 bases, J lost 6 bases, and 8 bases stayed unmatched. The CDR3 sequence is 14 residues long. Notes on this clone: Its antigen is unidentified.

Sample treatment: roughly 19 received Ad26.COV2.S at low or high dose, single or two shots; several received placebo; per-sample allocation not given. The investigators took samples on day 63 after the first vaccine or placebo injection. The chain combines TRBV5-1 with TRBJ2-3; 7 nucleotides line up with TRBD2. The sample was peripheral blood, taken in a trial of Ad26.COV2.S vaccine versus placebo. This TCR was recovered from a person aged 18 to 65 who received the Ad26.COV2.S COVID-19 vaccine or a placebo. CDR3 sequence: CASSLRTGGDTQYF. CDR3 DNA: TGCGCCAGCAGCCTTCGGACCGGGGGGGATACGCAGTATTTT.